This T cell receptor beta chain is drawn from a study of T cell responses to AZD1222 COVID-19 vaccine. V gave up 8 bases and J gave up 1 base, with 14 bases separating them. The CDR3 covers 14 residues. The germline V gene encodes CDR1 SEHNR and CDR2 FQNEAQ (reference sequence). General study points: Spike-specific TCR depth and breadth grew after two AZD1222 doses. Sampled repertoires all dated from after the peak T cell response. It should be noted that donors were predominantly white British and more often female, and clonal diversity was possibly underestimated. Seropositive at baseline were only six AZD1222 recipients.

Clones were sequenced by immunoSEQ multiplex PCR, and TCRdb holds only the in-frame ones, with some missing. Among 65,000 to 75,000 clones, 88% were seen once, and the ten largest hold 4.8%. As concerns this clone: Its antigen remains unknown.

The V call is TRBV7-9, the J call TRBJ2-5, with no clear D. The TCR sequence derives from an adult who received the MenACWY meningococcal vaccine as a control. The sequencing used peripheral blood, collected 28 days after the second dose of the MenACWY control vaccine. This chain's CDR3 is CASQSRAGQETQYF. The CDR3, as DNA: TGTGCCAGCCAAAGCCGGGCAGGCCAAGAGACCCAGTACTTC.